Listed below are T cell receptor beta chains from one sample, sequenced in a study of CD8 T cells in Susac syndrome. TCRdb itself ran the immunoSEQ multiplex PCR reads through MiXCR, one entry per CDR3 protein. Of more than 150,000 distinct CDR3 sequences listed, 95% were seen once; the top ten hold 0.15% to 0.2%. The sequencing sample was made of CD4+ T cells from PBMCs. The source of these receptors is a human donor with Susac syndrome. CDR3s include the opening cysteine and the closing phenylalanine or tryptophan. A D gene is named only where the DNA matches it firmly. The size entry is marked missing in some rows and otherwise reads once, few, many or a size class.

j_call,clone_size,v_call,d_call,cdr3_aa,cdr3_nt
TRBJ1-6,-,TRBV20-1,TRBD1,CSATGQRDSPLHF,TGCAGTGCGACGGGACAGAGGGATTCACCCCTCCACTTT
TRBJ2-5,-,TRBV20-1,-,CSATPVSETQYF,TGCAGTGCTACGCCCGTCTCGGAGACCCAGTACTTC
TRBJ2-7,once,TRBV6-1,-,CASSGTRYEQYF,TGTGCCAGCAGTGGTACGCGCTACGAGCAGTACTTC
TRBJ2-5,-,TRBV29-1,TRBD1,CSGATGEAETQYF,TGCAGCGGTGCGACAGGGGAGGCGGAGACCCAGTACTTC
TRBJ2-6,-,TRBV3-1,-,CASSQGSGQGSSGANVLTF,TGTGCCAGCAGCCAAGGGAGTGGTCAGGGGTCAAGTGGGGCCAACGTCCTGACTTTC
TRBJ1-2,-,TRBV15,TRBD1,CATSGTGTFRYGYTF,TGTGCCACCAGCGGGACAGGAACTTTCCGCTATGGCTACACCTTC
TRBJ1-2,-,TRBV11-2,TRBD1,CASSLVPGGYGYTF,TGTGCCAGCAGCTTAGTACCAGGGGGCTATGGCTACACCTTC
TRBJ2-2,-,TRBV24-1,TRBD1,CATSEPGQGTGELFF,TGTGCCACCAGTGAACCAGGACAGGGGACCGGGGAGCTGTTTTTT
TRBJ2-3,-,TRBV2,-,CASMRVRSQDTQYF,TGTGCCAGCATGCGGGTTCGTAGTCAGGATACGCAGTATTTT
TRBJ1-6,-,TRBV2,-,CASSEVWGVHF,TGTGCCAGCAGTGAAGTTTGGGGTGTCCACTTT
TRBJ1-6,-,TRBV7-9,TRBD1,CASSWGDSSPLHF,TGTGCCAGCAGCTGGGGGGACAGTTCACCCCTCCACTTT
TRBJ2-7,once,TRBV30,-,CAWSVRSAYEQYF,TGTGCCTGGAGTGTTAGGAGCGCGTACGAGCAGTACTTC
TRBJ2-5,-,TRBV6-2/TRBV6-3,-,CASSYQVVGQETQYF,TGTGCCAGCAGTTACCAGGTGGTGGGCCAAGAGACCCAGTACTTC
TRBJ2-3,-,TRBV14,TRBD2,CASSLRLAGAADTQYF,TGTGCCAGCAGCTTACGACTAGCGGGGGCTGCAGATACGCAGTATTTT
TRBJ2-7,-,TRBV15,-,CATSRDLRSEQYF,TGTGCCACCAGCAGAGATCTAAGGAGCGAGCAGTACTTC
TRBJ2-5,-,TRBV6-2/TRBV6-3,-,CASRTTGEETQYF,TGTGCCAGCAGGACGACGGGGGAGGAGACCCAGTACTTC
TRBJ2-1,-,TRBV18,-,CASSPRGPGDEQFF,TGTGCCAGCTCACCACGGGGTCCCGGGGATGAGCAGTTCTTC
TRBJ2-3,-,TRBV2,TRBD2,CASSEAGAGTQYF,TGTGCCAGCAGTGAAGCAGGAGCGGGAACGCAGTATTTT
TRBJ2-4,-,TRBV23-1,-,CASSRGQARILLAKNIQYF,TGCGCCAGCAGTCGAGGTCAGGCCAGAATCCTTTTAGCCAAAAACATTCAGTACTTC
TRBJ2-3,-,TRBV4-1,TRBD1,CASSQGTGSTDTQYF,TGCGCCAGCAGCCAAGGGACAGGGAGCACAGATACGCAGTATTTT
TRBJ2-2,-,TRBV20-1,-,CSARLAGTNTGELFF,TGCAGTGCCCGGCTGGCAGGGACGAACACCGGGGAGCTGTTTTTT
TRBJ2-2,-,TRBV25-1,-,CASSGDRPNTGELFF,TGTGCCAGCAGTGGCGACAGGCCGAACACCGGGGAGCTGTTTTTT
TRBJ2-1,once,TRBV4-2,-,CASSQDQLTYNEQFF,TGTGCCAGCAGCCAAGATCAACTAACCTACAATGAGCAGTTCTTC
TRBJ2-4,-,TRBV3-1,-,CASSQQAGAARNIQYF,TGTGCCAGCAGCCAACAGGCGGGGGCGGCGAGGAACATTCAGTACTTC
TRBJ2-5,-,TRBV11-2,TRBD2,CASRSVSGGIGETQYF,TGTGCCAGCAGATCCGTAAGCGGGGGAATAGGAGAGACCCAGTACTTC
TRBJ1-2,-,TRBV29-1,-,CSVVGSEGRYGYTF,TGCAGCGTTGTGGGGTCTGAAGGGAGGTATGGCTACACCTTC
TRBJ1-2,-,TRBV20-1,-,CSAPRGIYGYTF,TGCAGTGCTCCCCGGGGTATCTATGGCTACACCTTC
TRBJ2-3,-,TRBV20-1,-,CSASGETSTDTQYF,TGCAGTGCATCGGGGGAGACTAGCACAGATACGCAGTATTTT
TRBJ1-4,-,TRBV27,-,CASRPIGANEKLFF,TGTGCCAGCAGGCCTATTGGGGCTAATGAAAAACTGTTTTTT
TRBJ1-2,-,TRBV12-3/TRBV12-4,-,CASRFKRQYGYTF,TGTGCCAGCAGATTTAAGAGGCAGTATGGCTACACCTTC
TRBJ1-2,-,TRBV7-2,TRBD1,CASSFGTANYGYTF,TGTGCCAGCAGCTTTGGGACAGCTAACTATGGCTACACCTTC
TRBJ1-1,-,TRBV23-1,-,CASLGADHVYTEAFF,TGCGCCAGCCTTGGGGCAGACCATGTTTACACTGAAGCTTTCTTT
TRBJ2-3,-,TRBV11-2,-,CASSLAPSGHGVDTQYF,TGTGCCAGCAGCTTAGCTCCCTCGGGGCACGGGGTAGATACGCAGTATTTT
TRBJ2-7,-,TRBV7-2,-,CASSFPSLPYEQYF,TGTGCCAGCAGCTTCCCGAGCCTCCCGTACGAGCAGTACTTC
TRBJ1-5,-,TRBV15,-,CATSRSGGNQPQHF,TGTGCCACCAGCAGGTCGGGCGGTAATCAGCCCCAGCATTTT
TRBJ2-1,-,TRBV3-1,TRBD2,CASSQGLAGGLSSYNEQFF,TGTGCCAGCAGCCAAGGGCTAGCGGGGGGACTGAGCTCCTACAATGAGCAGTTCTTC